This TCR beta chain is drawn from a study of cytomegalovirus exposure and HLA in healthy donors. PCR amplification relied on 60 Vbeta primers (plus 13 Jbeta primers). Assay used: immunoSEQ multiplex PCR; TCRdb lists only in-frame clones, some missing. The sample holds 150,000 or so clones; over 60% are singletons and the top ten take more than 0.75%. Study-wide findings and caveats: For most TCR beta V segments, an earlier analysis put the productive rate at about 87% or about 30% of the time. A later analysis showed HLA-associated TCR beta chains outstripping equally common others in clonal expansion. An apparent linkage of common viral pathogens to several of the most significant clusters emerged in a later analysis.

Trimming removed 1 base from V and 5 bases from J, with 15 bases in between. This CDR3 comprises 16 residues. Looked up from germline, CDR1 is MNHNS and CDR2 is SASEGT. This clone was seen more than once but under ten times. Its antigen is not known. Source material: PBMCs. The receptor was derived from a woman in her forties or fifties in good health and CMV-seropositive. The rearrangement links TRBV6-1 to TRBJ2-1, with TRBD2 as a possible D gene (5 bases). The DNA for the CDR3 is TGTGCCAGCAGTGAAGTAGGGAGAAAGAGCGACAATGAGCAGTTCTTC. As protein: CASSEVGRKSDNEQFF.